A single sample is the source of the 32 T cell receptor beta chains below, sequenced in a study of blood T cell repertoires in COVID-19. This table comes from immunoSEQ multiplex PCR, and its TCRdb copy is limited to in-frame clones, with some not included. The sample includes over 250,000 clones, around 90% of them seen just once. The sequenced material came from peripheral blood. The receptors derive from a woman between 40 and 55 years old who had recovered from COVID-19.

This clone was seen just once. The rearrangement links TRBV5-1 to TRBJ2-1; TRBD2 aligns across 8 bases. There are 13 residues in the CDR3. The V and J ends lost 4 bases and 16 bases, in that order; junction bases with no gene match: 13. Germline V CDR1 and CDR2: SGHRS, YFSETQ. The CDR3 DNA follows: TGCGCCAGCAGCCGGGCCAGCGGGAGCGGGGGATTCTTC. Translated, it gives CASSRASGSGGFF.

A few counts support this clone. The chain is built from TRBV5-1 and TRBJ1-2; 11 bases agree with TRBD1. The germline V gene has CDR1 SGHRS and CDR2 YFSETQ. V trimming: 4 bases; J trimming: 8 bases; junction bases outside the gene matches: 7. CDR3 length equals 14 residues. CDR3 sequence: CASSPGTGGWGYTF. In nucleotides, the CDR3 is TGCGCCAGCAGCCCCGGGACAGGGGGATGGGGCTACACCTTC.

The chain joins TRBV3-1 (or the pseudogene TRBV3-2) to TRBJ1-2; D possibly corresponds to TRBD1 (5 bases). The CDR3 totals 14 residues. CDR1 and CDR2 from the germline V gene are LGHDT and YNNKEL (reference sequence). Deletions cut 1 base from V and 4 bases from J, with 10 bases between. The CDR3 DNA sequence: TGTGCCAGCAGCCAAGGCAGGGATGGCTATGGCTACACCTTC. Translated, it gives CASSQGRDGYGYTF.

The chain is built from TRBV12-5 and TRBJ2-7, with 11 bases identical to TRBD2. The CDR3 is made up of 14 amino acids. The V gene's germline CDR1 is LGHNT and CDR2 FRNRAP. V lost 5 bases and J lost 6; bases outside the gene matches: 6. This CDR3 is CASGPGLAGGEQYF. The CDR3 region has the DNA TGTGCTAGTGGTCCCGGACTAGCGGGTGGCGAGCAGTACTTC.

The chain is built from TRBV5-1 and TRBJ2-1, with D perhaps matching TRBD1 (5 bases). Germline-derived CDR1 and CDR2 are SGHRS and YFSETQ. CDR3 length: 13 residues. V lost 7 bases, J lost 5 bases, and 13 bases lay in between. Here the CDR3 reads CASAQGGDNEQFF. CDR3 sequence (DNA): TGCGCCAGCGCCCAGGGCGGTGACAATGAGCAGTTCTTC.

The chain uses TRBV5-4 and TRBJ2-1, with TRBD2 matching 8 bases. Trimming at V came to 4 bases and at J to 6 bases, leaving 9 bases not matched to a gene. The CDR3 spans 15 residues. Germline assignment: CDR1 SGHNT and CDR2 YYREEE (reference sequence). CDR3 protein: CASSNGRAGGNEQFF. CDR3 sequence (DNA): TGTGCCAGCAGCAACGGGAGGGCCGGTGGCAATGAGCAGTTCTTC.

The chain has TRBV4-1 and TRBJ2-7, with D possibly TRBD1 on 5 matching bases. The CDR3 spans 15 residues. In germline, CDR1 is MGHRA, CDR2 YSYEKL. Trimming pared 1 base from V and 7 bases from J, leaving 17 bases between. The CDR3 protein is CASSQGPGGALEQYF. CDR3 nucleotide sequence: TGCGCCAGCAGCCAAGGGCCGGGTGGGGCCCTGGAGCAGTACTTC.

The chain couples TRBV7-2 to TRBJ2-5; D not resolved. Germline V gene sequence: CDR1 SGHTA, CDR2 FQGNSA. Trimming cost V 1 base and J 1 base, with 7 bases left between them. The CDR3 length is 14 residues. This CDR3 reads CASSLGGSQETQYF. The CDR3 DNA follows: TGTGCCAGCAGCTTAGGTGGCAGCCAAGAGACCCAGTACTTC.

A single count supports this clone. The chain joins TRBV7-2 to TRBJ2-2; D remains unclear. V lost 2 bases to trimming and J lost 6 bases, with 4 bases between them. CDR1 and CDR2 from the germline V gene are SGHTA and FQGNSA. This CDR3 spans 12 amino acids. In nucleotides, the CDR3 is TGTGCCAGCAGCTTACCTGCCGGGGAGCTGTTTTTT. Translation gives CASSLPAGELFF.

The chain couples TRBV12-3 or TRBV12-4 to TRBJ1-1; the D is unclear. The CDR3 spans 13 residues. V lost 3 bases and J 0 bases, leaving 5 bases between the germline ends. This CDR3 is CASSFSLNTEAFF. The CDR3 nucleotides are TGTGCCAGCAGTTTCTCCCTGAACACTGAAGCTTTCTTT.

V gene TRBV19 combines with J gene TRBJ2-1, with a tentative D call TRBD2 (7 bases). Germline V lookup: CDR1 LNHDA, CDR2 SQIVND (reference sequence). The CDR3 totals 16 residues. V was cut by 0 bases and J by 2 bases, with 11 bases left in between. Here the CDR3 DNA reads TGTGCCAGTAGTATAGATGGGGGGGCCGCCTACAATGAGCAGTTCTTC. Amino acid sequence: CASSIDGGAAYNEQFF.

This chain joins TRBV27 and TRBJ2-1, with 11 positions matching TRBD2. The V and J ends lost 10 bases and 9 bases, in that order; junction bases with no gene match: 20. The CDR3 has 17 residues. Germline V gene lookup returns CDR1 MNHEY and CDR2 SMNVEV (reference sequence). CDR3 amino acids: CATGGGRNSGRASEQFF. The CDR3 DNA follows: TGTGCCACCGGGGGGGGTCGGAATAGCGGGAGGGCAAGTGAGCAGTTCTTC.

This chain links TRBV7-2 with TRBJ2-7; possible D gene TRBD1, 6 bases. The germline gives CDR1 SGHTA, CDR2 FQGNSA. CDR3 size: 14 residues. Trimming took off 5 bases at V and 5 bases at J, with 16 bases between the two ends. The CDR3 DNA reads as TGTGCCAGCAGCGCAGGGGACCCGGCCCACGAGCAGTACTTC. Protein: CASSAGDPAHEQYF.

In its sample, this clone was seen once. The chain employs TRBV30 and TRBJ1-2, with D tentatively TRBD1 (5 bases). Trimming shortened V by 2 bases and J by 7 bases, and 14 bases separated the two germline ends. Germline V gene data show CDR1 as GTSNPN and CDR2 as SVGIG (reference sequence). The CDR3 runs to 13 residues. CDR3: CAWSTGAGGGYTF. CDR3 nucleotide sequence: TGTGCCTGGAGTACCGGGGCCGGGGGTGGCTACACCTTC. Together with reference TRBV30 and TRBJ1-2, the CDR3 gives the full variable domain: SQTIHQWPATLVQPVGSPLSLECTVEGTSNPNLYWYRQAAGRGLQLLFYSVGIGQISSEVPQNLSASRPQDRQFILSSKKLLLSDSGFYLCAWSTGAGGGYTFGSGTRLTVV.

Here the CDR3 DNA reads TGTGCTAGTGGTTTGGTGGGGGGGAGACCCTACACCATATATTTT. This sequence encodes CASGLVGGRPYTIYF. The chain joins TRBV12-5 to TRBJ1-3; D perhaps matches TRBD1 (5 bases). V was cut by 0 bases and J by 8 bases, with 14 bases left in between. This CDR3 is built from 15 residues. The germline CDR1 and CDR2 sequences are LGHNT and FRNRAP. Variable domain in full (rest from reference TRBV12-5 and TRBJ1-3): DARVTQTPRHKVTEMGQEVTMRCQPILGHNTVFWYRQTMMQGLELLAYFRNRAPLDDSGMPKDRFSAEMPDATLATLKIQPSEPRDSAVYFCASGLVGGRPYTIYFGEGSWLTVV.

The chain recombines TRBV6-1 with TRBJ1-5, with a weak D call TRBD1 (6 bases). The CDR3 has 14 residues. The germline V and J ends were trimmed by 1 base and 7 bases, with 11 bases remaining between them. Germline CDR1 reads MNHNS; CDR2 reads SASEGT. The DNA of the CDR3 is TGTGCCAGCAGTGAAGGGGGGGGCGGACAGCCCCAGCATTTT. It translates to CASSEGGGGQPQHF.

The chain joins TRBV4-3 to TRBJ1-2; 8 nucleotides agree with TRBD1. This CDR3 is 15 amino acids long. V lost 4 bases, J lost 1 base, and 5 bases stayed unmatched. Germline V gene data show CDR1 as LGHNA and CDR2 as YSLEER. The CDR3 region is CASSPGGGGNYGYTF. Written as DNA, the CDR3 is TGCGCCAGCAGCCCAGGGGGCGGAGGTAACTATGGCTACACCTTC.

V is TRBV11-1 and J is TRBJ2-7; 7 nucleotides agree with TRBD1. The ends lost 6 bases at V and 3 bases at J; junction bases unmatched: 2. The CDR3 runs 12 residues. Germline loops: CDR1 SGHAT, CDR2 FQDESV (reference sequence). Written as DNA, the CDR3 is TGTGCCAGCAGTGCAGGGGGCTACGAGCAGTACTTC. This translates into CASSAGGYEQYF.

This chain uses TRBV6-1 with TRBJ1-3; tentatively, D is TRBD1 (6 bases). Trimming removed 2 bases at V and 3 bases at J, with 17 bases between. The CDR3 has 17 residues. CDR1 is MNHNS, CDR2 SASEGT, per germline. CDR3 bases: TGTGCCAGCAGTGAACTGGGGGCCCAGGCAAGTGGAAACACCATATATTTT. Its protein product is CASSELGAQASGNTIYF.

The J gene is TRBJ2-1, the V gene TRBV27, with no clear D. The length of the CDR3 is 15 residues. The germline gives CDR1 MNHEY, CDR2 SMNVEV (reference sequence). Between the trimmed V and J ends, which lost 3 bases and 8 bases, there was a span of 17 bases. CDR3 sequence: CASSFLAPPGDEQFF. CDR3 DNA sequence: TGTGCCAGCAGTTTCCTCGCCCCACCGGGTGATGAGCAGTTCTTC.

Here the CDR3 DNA reads TGTGCCTGGAGGTGGCAGGGGAGGGGTGAAAAACTGTTTTTT. Translation: CAWRWQGRGEKLFF. V usage is TRBV30 and J usage is TRBJ1-4, with TRBD1 as a possible D gene (6 bases). The germline V gene encodes CDR1 GTSNPN and CDR2 SVGIG (reference sequence). V lost 3 bases and J lost 7, with 15 bases in between. The CDR3 runs to 14 residues.

The rearrangement joins TRBV21-1 to TRBJ1-2; the table's D call, TRBD1, was not checked against the DNA. TRBV21-1 is given as a pseudogene. The length of the CDR3 is 15 residues. In DNA, the CDR3 is TGTGCCAGCAGCAAAGGGGTGGGACAGGGATATGGCTACACCTTC. Translation: CASSKGVGQGYGYTF.

The sample holds one count of this clone. The rearrangement uses TRBV30 and TRBJ1-5, with D possibly matching TRBD1 (6 bases). Trimming stripped 2 bases from V and 6 bases from J, with 14 bases between. The germline V gene has CDR1 GTSNPN and CDR2 SVGIG (reference sequence). The CDR3 spans 14 residues. In DNA, the CDR3 is TGTGCCTGGAGTAACGGGGGGCAATTTCAGCCCCAGCATTTT. It yields the protein CAWSNGGQFQPQHF.

V usage is TRBV6-5 and J usage is TRBJ1-2, with D perhaps matching TRBD1 (5 bases). Per germline, CDR1 MNHEY and CDR2 SVGAGI. The CDR3 is 15 residues long. V was trimmed by 0 bases and J by 0 bases, leaving 8 bases between them. The CDR3 spells CASSYSGGANYGYTF. In nucleotides, the CDR3 is TGTGCCAGCAGTTACTCTGGGGGGGCTAACTATGGCTACACCTTC.

Concerning this clone itself: The sample has other DNA sequences that encode this CDR3 too. This chain joins TRBV5-1 and TRBJ2-1; TRBD2 matches at 12 bases. The CDR3 sequence is 16 residues long. The ends lost 4 bases at V and 5 bases at J; junction bases unmatched: 7. Per the germline V gene, CDR1 is SGHRS and CDR2 is YFSETQ. For the CDR3, the DNA is TGCGCCAGCAGCCCGGCGGGACTAGCGGGCAACAATGAGCAGTTCTTC. Its translation is CASSPAGLAGNNEQFF.

V and J are TRBV6-6 and TRBJ2-1; 10 bases map to TRBD2. Germline CDR1 reads MNHNY; CDR2 reads SVGAGI (reference sequence). The J segment lost 6 bases and the V segment lost 5 bases, leaving 10 bases of the junction unmatched. This CDR3 has 16 amino acids. This CDR3 reads CASSQQAGGLGNEQFF. The CDR3 DNA sequence: TGTGCCAGCAGTCAACAAGCGGGAGGGCTAGGCAATGAGCAGTTCTTC.

The rearrangement links TRBV6-2 or TRBV6-3 to TRBJ2-7; 8 bases match TRBD2. V dropped 6 bases and J dropped 2; count of bases not matched to a gene: 9. Germline-derived CDR1 and CDR2 are MNHEY and SVGEGT. This CDR3 spans 15 amino acids. CDR3 in amino acids: CASSRRGGGTYEQYV. Written as DNA, the CDR3 is TGTGCCAGCAGCCGACGGGGCGGGGGGACCTACGAGCAGTACGTC.

The chain joins TRBV6-2 or TRBV6-3 to TRBJ2-3; 16 bases fit TRBD2. The CDR3 has 16 residues. With 4 bases clipped from V and 4 bases from J, the junction kept 2 bases outside the gene matches. Germline V gives CDR1 MNHEY, CDR2 SVGEGT. CDR3 bases: TGTGCCAGCAGTTGGGGACTAGCGGGAGGGCCAGATACGCAGTATTTT. It translates to CASSWGLAGGPDTQYF.

The chain carries TRBV9 and TRBJ1-1, with a tentative D call TRBD1 (5 bases). Trimming removed 3 bases from V and 4 bases from J, with 16 bases in between. CDR1 SGDLS and CDR2 YYNGEE come from the germline V gene. The CDR3 runs 15 residues. CDR3 residues: CASSGGDPWATEAFF. CDR3 coding DNA: TGTGCCAGCAGCGGGGGGGACCCCTGGGCCACTGAAGCTTTCTTT.

A few counts support this clone. V gene TRBV7-9 combines with J gene TRBJ1-2; no clear D gene. CDR3 size: 12 residues. Germline V gives CDR1 SEHNR, CDR2 FQNEAQ (reference sequence). Trimming cost V 1 base and J 4 bases, with 4 bases left between them. The CDR3 sequence: CASSLDGYGYTF. CDR3 nucleotides: TGTGCCAGCAGCTTAGACGGCTATGGCTACACCTTC. Drawing the rest from reference TRBV7-9 and TRBJ1-2, the complete variable domain is DTGVSQNPRHKITKRGQNVTFRCDPISEHNRLYWYRQTLGQGPEFLTYFQNEAQLEKSRLLSDRFSAERPKGSFSTLEIQRTEQGDSAMYLCASSLDGYGYTFGSGTRLTVV.

The chain is built from TRBV2 and TRBJ2-1; D not resolved. This CDR3 is 13 amino acids long. V was shortened by 4 bases and J by 5 bases, with 9 bases between the two germline ends. Germline CDR1 is SNHLY and CDR2 is FYNNEI. The CDR3 sequence: CASSARSDNEQFF. DNA of the CDR3: TGTGCCAGCAGTGCCCGGAGCGACAATGAGCAGTTCTTC.

The chain combines TRBV10-3 with TRBJ1-2; D may be TRBD1 (5 bases). Germline CDR1 and CDR2: ENHRY and SYGVKD. CDR3 length: 13 amino acids. The V and J ends lost 8 bases and 4 bases respectively, with 14 bases between them. The CDR3 DNA follows: TGTGCCATCGGGGGGTTAGGGAGCTATGGCTACACCTTC. It codes for CAIGGLGSYGYTF.